This T cell receptor beta chain is from a study of cytomegalovirus exposure and HLA in healthy donors. Whole-study results and caveats: Researchers reported that a few CMV-associated chains were confirmed in vitro as CMV antigen-specific. Data from an earlier analysis indicated that most TCR beta V segments were productive either about 90% or about 30% of the time.

Germline assignment: CDR1 MNHEY and CDR2 SMNVEV (reference sequence). V was cut by 5 bases and J by 5 bases, with 13 bases left in between. The CDR3 sequence is 13 residues long. This clone was counted between two and nine times. Its cognate antigen is unknown. The PCR was carried out with 60 Vbeta primers and 13 Jbeta primers. Using immunoSEQ multiplex PCR, the repertoire was profiled, and TCRdb retains in-frame clones only, with some absent. The sample has some 120,000 clones; less than 80% are singletons. The sequence derives from a man aged 30-40 years in good health and CMV-seronegative. The chain is built from TRBV27 and TRBJ2-7, with D maybe TRBD1 (5 bases). The sample was PBMCs. CDR3 sequence: CASSTRRGHEQYF. The CDR3 nucleotides are TGTGCCAGCAGTACAAGAAGGGGCCACGAGCAGTACTTC.